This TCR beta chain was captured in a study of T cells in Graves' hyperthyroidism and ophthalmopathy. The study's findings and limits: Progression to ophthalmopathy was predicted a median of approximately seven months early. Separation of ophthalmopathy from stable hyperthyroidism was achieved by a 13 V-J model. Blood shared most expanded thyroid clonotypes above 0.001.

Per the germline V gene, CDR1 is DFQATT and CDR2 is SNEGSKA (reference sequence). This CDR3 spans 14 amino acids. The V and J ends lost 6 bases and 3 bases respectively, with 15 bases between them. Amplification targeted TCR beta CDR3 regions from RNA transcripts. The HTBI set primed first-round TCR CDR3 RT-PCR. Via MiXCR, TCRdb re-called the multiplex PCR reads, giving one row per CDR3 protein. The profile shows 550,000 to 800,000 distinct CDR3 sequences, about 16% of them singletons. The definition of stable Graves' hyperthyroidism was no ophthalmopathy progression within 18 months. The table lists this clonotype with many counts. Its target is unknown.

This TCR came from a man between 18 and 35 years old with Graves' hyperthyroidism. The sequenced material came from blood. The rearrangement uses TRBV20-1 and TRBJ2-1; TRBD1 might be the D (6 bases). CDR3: CSARRGGNYNEQFF. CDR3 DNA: TGCAGTGCGAGGAGAGGGGGAAACTACAATGAGCAGTTCTTC.